The 27 T cell receptor beta chains given below trace back to one sample, sequenced in a study of CD8+ T cells in alopecia areata (dated by TCRdb to 2016 to 2019). Preparation of the library involved the immunoSEQ multiplex PCR assay. RNA was extracted from all samples and reverse transcribed into cDNA as template for TCR sequencing. TCRdb took this table from immuneACCESS and kept in-frame rearrangements with V and J called. Such tables lack part of the clones; where checked against another copy, unresolved V genes explain under half of the gap, and the rest is unexplained. This sample gives around 210,000 clones in total; more than 55% of them show up just once. Clones ranked in the top ten supply 4.9% of the sample. Material for sequencing was CD8+ T cells sorted from blood. Receptors were obtained from a human donor in good health.

This clone was detected only a few times. The genes are TRBV2 and TRBJ1-1, with D tentatively TRBD1 (5 bases). Germline V gene lookup returns CDR1 SNHLY and CDR2 FYNNEI. This CDR3 is built from 14 residues. Deletions cut 0 bases from V and 5 bases from J, with 10 bases between. CDR3: CASSEAGGGTEAFF. The CDR3 coding sequence is TGTGCCAGCAGTGAAGCCGGGGGGGGTACTGAAGCTTTCTTT.

Regarding this clone: The sample has other DNA sequences that encode this CDR3 too. The rearrangement links TRBV5-4 to TRBJ2-3; no reliable D call. In germline, CDR1 is SGHNT, CDR2 YYREEE (reference sequence). Trimming left V 4 bases short and J 4 bases short, with 10 bases between. This CDR3 region has 13 residues. The CDR3 here is CASSQGSSDTQYF. CDR3 coding DNA: TGTGCCAGCAGCCAAGGGTCCTCAGATACGCAGTATTTT.

V usage is TRBV13 and J usage is TRBJ1-2; a weak D match, TRBD1 (6 bases). Trimming pared 7 bases from V and 5 bases from J, leaving 14 bases between. The CDR3 extends over 13 amino acids. Per the germline V gene, CDR1 is PRHDT and CDR2 is FYEKMQ (reference sequence). The CDR3 region has the DNA TGTGCCAGCAAGGCGGAGGGGGAGTATGGCTACACCTTC. Amino acids: CASKAEGEYGYTF.

This rearrangement joins TRBV27 to TRBJ2-1, with 10 bases that match TRBD2. In germline, CDR1 is MNHEY, CDR2 SMNVEV (reference sequence). There are 13 residues in the CDR3. The V segment lost 4 bases and the J segment 10 bases; nucleotides outside the gene matches: 4. CDR3 in amino acids: CASSWGTSEEQFF. The CDR3 region has the DNA TGTGCCAGCAGTTGGGGGACTAGCGAGGAGCAGTTCTTC.

The chain is built from TRBV25-1 and TRBJ1-2; tentative D call: TRBD1 (6 bases). Germline lookup yields CDR1 MGHDK and CDR2 SYGVNS. With 4 bases removed from V and 4 bases from J, the gap between germline ends came to 16 bases. The CDR3 has 15 residues. CDR3 loop: CASSVRGLASYGYTF. As DNA, the CDR3 is TGTGCCAGCAGTGTGAGGGGGTTAGCTTCCTATGGCTACACCTTC.

The genes are TRBV29-1 and TRBJ2-2; D is ambiguous. The CDR3 is 12 residues long. Trimming removed 6 bases from V and 4 bases from J, with 9 bases in between. The germline V gene encodes CDR1 SQVTM and CDR2 ANQGSEA. The CDR3 region is CSVAVSTGELFF. CDR3 in DNA: TGCAGCGTAGCTGTGAGCACCGGGGAGCTGTTTTTT.

This clone was seen a few times. The rearrangement uses TRBV23-1 and TRBJ2-2, with TRBD1 matching 8 bases. TRBV23-1 is assigned to the ORF class and has an uncertain function. The CDR3 has 15 amino acids. V was clipped by 4 bases and J by 4 bases; unmatched bases: 5. The CDR3, as DNA: TGCGCCAGCAGTCGGACAGGGAGAGGCACCGGGGAGCTGTTTTTT. It codes for CASSRTGRGTGELFF.

The chain uses TRBV5-1 and TRBJ2-1; the D is unclear. The CDR3 is 13 amino acids. V gave up 2 bases and J gave up 7 bases, with 10 bases separating them. The V gene's germline CDR1 is SGHRS and CDR2 YFSETQ. Here the CDR3 reads CASSFDRSNEQFF. Written as DNA, the CDR3 is TGCGCCAGCAGCTTCGATAGGTCTAATGAGCAGTTCTTC.

The genes are TRBV7-9 and TRBJ2-1; 7 bases are shared with TRBD2. This CDR3 is 13 amino acids long. V gave up 4 bases and J gave up 10 bases; unmatched junction bases: 7. CDR1 and CDR2 (germline): SEHNR, FQNEAQ (reference sequence). In nucleotides, the CDR3 is TGTGCCAGCAGCTCCCATACTAGCGTGGAGCAGTTCTTC. This gives the protein CASSSHTSVEQFF. The variable domain in full, completed from reference TRBV7-9 and TRBJ2-1, reads DTGVSQNPRHKITKRGQNVTFRCDPISEHNRLYWYRQTLGQGPEFLTYFQNEAQLEKSRLLSDRFSAERPKGSFSTLEIQRTEQGDSAMYLCASSSHTSVEQFFGPGTRLTVL.

This clone was detected only a few times. Other DNA sequences in this sample translate to the same CDR3. The rearrangement uses TRBV29-1 and TRBJ2-7, with D maybe TRBD2 (6 bases). Germline V lookup: CDR1 SQVTM, CDR2 ANQGSEA. This CDR3 is built from 13 residues. The germline V and J ends were trimmed by 5 bases and 0 bases, with 11 bases remaining between them. Here the CDR3 reads CSVSPGSSYEQYF. CDR3 DNA: TGCAGCGTTTCCCCCGGGAGCTCCTACGAGCAGTACTTC.

The V call is TRBV5-6, the J call TRBJ2-3; D unclear. Looked up from germline, CDR1 is SGHDT and CDR2 is YYEEEE. Trimming pared 0 bases from V and 5 bases from J, leaving 7 bases between. This CDR3 comprises 13 residues. The CDR3 loop is CASSLAIEDTQYF. CDR3 in DNA: TGTGCCAGCAGCTTGGCCATTGAAGATACGCAGTATTTT.

The gene calls are TRBV2 and TRBJ2-7; 7 positions agree with TRBD2. V gave up 7 bases and J gave up 2 bases; unmatched junction bases: 11. The length of the CDR3 is 15 residues. CDR1 SNHLY and CDR2 FYNNEI come from the germline V gene. The CDR3 loop is CASKGSGLGAYEQYF. DNA of the CDR3: TGTGCCAGCAAGGGCAGCGGACTAGGTGCCTACGAGCAGTACTTC.

This clone was counted only a few times. The chain employs TRBV4-1 and TRBJ2-2, with D unclear. Trimming cost V 0 bases and J 8 bases, with 22 bases left between them. The CDR3 loop spans 18 amino acids. CDR1 is MGHRA and CDR2 is YSYEKL in the germline V gene. This CDR3 reads CASSQEILGSSLRGELFF. CDR3 bases: TGCGCCAGCAGCCAAGAGATCCTGGGCTCCTCGCTGAGGGGGGAGCTGTTTTTT.

This clone turned up a few times. J is TRBJ1-1 and V is TRBV7-9; D gene uncertain. Germline V gene lookup returns CDR1 SEHNR and CDR2 FQNEAQ (reference sequence). V lost 5 bases, J lost 10 bases, and 14 bases lay in between. The CDR3 covers 12 residues. The CDR3 here is CASSLTPGGAFF. CDR3 DNA: TGTGCCAGCAGCCTAACCCCGGGAGGAGCTTTCTTT.

This sequence joins TRBV5-1 and TRBJ2-5; 7 nucleotides agree with TRBD1. From germline, CDR1 is SGHRS and CDR2 YFSETQ. This CDR3 spans 15 amino acids. J was trimmed by 5 bases and V by 1 base; bases with no gene match: 8. CDR3 region: CASSLYPGGRETQYF. The CDR3 DNA sequence: TGCGCCAGCAGCTTGTACCCAGGGGGTCGGGAGACCCAGTACTTC.

The rearrangement uses TRBV5-1 and TRBJ1-2; D remains unclear. V shed 4 bases and J shed 4 bases, with 17 bases lying between them. CDR1 and CDR2 (germline): SGHRS, YFSETQ. This CDR3 has 15 residues. As DNA, the CDR3 is TGCGCCAGCAGCCCGGTGAAAGCAGCTTCCTATGGCTACACCTTC. This translates into CASSPVKAASYGYTF.

The chain couples TRBV7-9 to TRBJ1-2; D unclear. The CDR3 consists of 15 residues. V dropped 4 bases and J dropped 8 bases, with 20 bases sitting between them. The germline V gene encodes CDR1 SEHNR and CDR2 FQNEAQ (reference sequence). CDR3 amino acids: CASSSAGGRPEGYTF. CDR3 DNA: TGTGCCAGCAGCTCGGCGGGTGGCAGGCCGGAAGGCTACACCTTC. The full variable domain, in which reference TRBV7-9 and TRBJ1-2 provide the parts outside the CDR3, is DTGVSQNPRHKITKRGQNVTFRCDPISEHNRLYWYRQTLGQGPEFLTYFQNEAQLEKSRLLSDRFSAERPKGSFSTLEIQRTEQGDSAMYLCASSSAGGRPEGYTFGSGTRLTVV.

This chain links TRBV7-2 with TRBJ1-2; D may be TRBD1 (6 bases). The CDR3 runs to 15 residues. Trimming left V 4 bases short and J 4 bases short, with 16 bases between. Germline lookup yields CDR1 SGHTA and CDR2 FQGNSA. CDR3 in amino acids: CASSSTWGAPYGYTF. The CDR3 nucleotides read TGTGCCAGCAGCTCCACATGGGGGGCGCCCTATGGCTACACCTTC.

The chain combines TRBV5-1 with TRBJ2-3; the match to TRBD2 covers 11 bases. The V gene's germline CDR1 is SGHRS and CDR2 YFSETQ. With V trimmed by 4 bases and J by 5 bases, 6 bases remained unmatched. CDR3 length: 15 amino acids. For the CDR3, the DNA is TGCGCCAGCAGCGGTAGCGGGGGGGCACAAGATACGCAGTATTTT. It yields the protein CASSGSGGAQDTQYF.

In its sample, this clone was seen a few times. This chain uses TRBV27 with TRBJ2-1; D might be TRBD1 or TRBD2, each matching 5 bases. The germline CDR1 and CDR2 sequences are MNHEY and SMNVEV (reference sequence). V was pared by 7 bases and J by 7 bases, with 8 bases between. The CDR3 runs to 11 residues. CDR3 protein: CASKWGNEQFF. The CDR3 DNA is TGTGCCAGCAAGTGGGGGAATGAGCAGTTCTTC.

The CDR3 bases are TGTGCCAGCATGGGGGACGCACCTACCCAAGCGCCCGGGGAGCTGTTTTTT. It codes for CASMGDAPTQAPGELFF. The chain links TRBV2 to TRBJ2-2; possibly TRBD1 or TRBD2 for D (5 bases each). Trimming cost V 7 bases and J 6 bases, with 24 bases left between them. CDR1 SNHLY and CDR2 FYNNEI come from the germline V gene. The CDR3 contains 17 residues.

The chain employs TRBV7-7 and TRBJ2-5, with a possible D match to TRBD2 (6 bases). V gave up 4 bases and J gave up 2 bases, with 14 bases separating them. This CDR3 is 15 amino acids long. Germline CDR1 is SSHAT and CDR2 is FNYEAQ (reference sequence). The CDR3, as DNA: TGTGCCAGCAGCTCGGGGGAGTCGCCACAAGAGACCCAGTACTTC. It translates to CASSSGESPQETQYF.

The sample holds one count of this clone. The J gene is TRBJ2-1, the V gene TRBV25-1, with a weak D call TRBD1 (6 bases). The germline V gene has CDR1 MGHDK and CDR2 SYGVNS. V lost 2 bases and J 3 bases, leaving 8 bases between the germline ends. There are 14 residues in the CDR3. The CDR3 bases are TGTGCCAGCAGTGAAACAGGGAACTACAATGAGCAGTTCTTC. Translated, it gives CASSETGNYNEQFF.

V usage is TRBV9 and J usage is TRBJ1-2, with D tentatively TRBD1 (6 bases). Between the trimmed V and J ends, which lost 3 bases and 5 bases, there was a span of 17 bases. Germline V gene sequence: CDR1 SGDLS, CDR2 YYNGEE. The CDR3 sequence is 15 residues long. CDR3 sequence (DNA): TGTGCCAGCAGCGCCCGGGACACAACTCTGTATGGCTACACCTTC. It codes for CASSARDTTLYGYTF.

The table lists this clone with a few counts. The V gene is TRBV29-1, the J gene TRBJ2-7, with D perhaps TRBD1 (6 bases). V dropped 7 bases and J dropped 6 bases, with 19 bases sitting between them. The CDR3 length is 13 residues. CDR1 is SQVTM, CDR2 ANQGSEA, per germline. This CDR3 is CSAQGSQLREQYF. The CDR3 DNA follows: TGCAGCGCACAGGGATCCCAACTACGCGAGCAGTACTTC.

The chain combines TRBV2 with TRBJ1-5, with 9 bases matching TRBD1. The CDR3 is 15 residues long. V was clipped by 6 bases and J by 1 base; unmatched bases: 4. In germline, CDR1 is SNHLY, CDR2 FYNNEI. CDR3 region: CASRPGTGSNQPQHF. The CDR3, as DNA: TGTGCCAGCAGACCGGGGACAGGGAGCAATCAGCCCCAGCATTTT.

The DNA of the CDR3 is TGTGCCAGCAGCACCGAACAGGGTCTTAACTCTGAAGCTTTCTTT. This translates into CASSTEQGLNSEAFF. V usage is TRBV7-9 and J usage is TRBJ1-1; tentatively, D is TRBD1 (6 bases). The ends were cut back, 5 bases at V and 6 bases at J, with 19 bases in the middle. The CDR3 totals 15 residues. In germline, CDR1 is SEHNR, CDR2 FQNEAQ (reference sequence).